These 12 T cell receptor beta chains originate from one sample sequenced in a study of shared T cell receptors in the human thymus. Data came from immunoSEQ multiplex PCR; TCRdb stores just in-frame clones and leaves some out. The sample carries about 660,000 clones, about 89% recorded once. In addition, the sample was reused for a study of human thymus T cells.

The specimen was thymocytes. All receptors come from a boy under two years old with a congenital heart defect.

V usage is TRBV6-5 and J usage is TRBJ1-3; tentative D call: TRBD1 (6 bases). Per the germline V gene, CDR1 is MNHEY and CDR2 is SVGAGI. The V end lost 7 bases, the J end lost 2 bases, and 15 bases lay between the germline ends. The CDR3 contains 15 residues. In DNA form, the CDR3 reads TGTGCCAGCACTCCCACGGGGGGGCCTGGAAACACCATATATTTT. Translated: CASTPTGGPGNTIYF.

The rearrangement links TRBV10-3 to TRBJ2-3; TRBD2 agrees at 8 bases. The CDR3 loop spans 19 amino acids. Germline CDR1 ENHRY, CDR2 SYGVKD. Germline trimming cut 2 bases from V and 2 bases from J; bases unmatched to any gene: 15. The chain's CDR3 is CAISETRATSGVPTDTQYF. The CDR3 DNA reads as TGTGCCATCAGTGAGACCAGAGCTACTAGCGGCGTACCCACAGATACGCAGTATTTT.

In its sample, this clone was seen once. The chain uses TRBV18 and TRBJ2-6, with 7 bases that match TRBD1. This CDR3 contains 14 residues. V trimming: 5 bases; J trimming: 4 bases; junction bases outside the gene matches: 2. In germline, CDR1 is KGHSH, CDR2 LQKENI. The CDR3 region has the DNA TGTGCCAGCTCATCACAGGGGGGGGCCAACGTCCTGACTTTC. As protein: CASSSQGGANVLTF.

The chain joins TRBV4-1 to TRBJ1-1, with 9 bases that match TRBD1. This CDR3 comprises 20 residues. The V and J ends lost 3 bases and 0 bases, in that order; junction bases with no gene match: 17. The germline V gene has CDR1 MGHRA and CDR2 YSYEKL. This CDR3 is CASSHKFISWDREMNTEAFF. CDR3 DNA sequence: TGCGCCAGCAGCCATAAATTTATTAGTTGGGACAGGGAAATGAACACTGAAGCTTTCTTT.

CDR3 sequence (DNA): TGCGCCAGCAGCCAAGACAGGTACTCCACAGATACGCAGTATTTT. It encodes CASSQDRYSTDTQYF. The chain joins TRBV4-3 to TRBJ2-3; D uncertain. Trimming cost V 0 bases and J 2 bases, with 9 bases left between them. The CDR3 has 15 residues. Germline CDR1 reads LGHNA; CDR2 reads YSLEER.

The CDR3 region has the DNA TGTGCCAGCAGTTACTGGGGGACTAGCGAAGCCTACGAGCAGTACTTC. This codes for CASSYWGTSEAYEQYF. The genes are TRBV6-5 and TRBJ2-7; 10 positions match TRBD2. There are 16 residues in the CDR3. V shed 1 base, J shed 2 bases, and the junction held 5 bases outside the gene matches. CDR1 is MNHEY, CDR2 SVGAGI, per germline.

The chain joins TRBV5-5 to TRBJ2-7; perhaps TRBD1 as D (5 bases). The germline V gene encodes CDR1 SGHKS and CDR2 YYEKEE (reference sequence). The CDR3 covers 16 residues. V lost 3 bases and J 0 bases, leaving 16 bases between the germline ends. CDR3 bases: TGTGCCAGCAGCTCAAACAGGATGAAGAGCTCCTACGAGCAGTACTTC. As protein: CASSSNRMKSSYEQYF. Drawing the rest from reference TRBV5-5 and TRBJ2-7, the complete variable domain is DAGVTQSPTHLIKTRGQQVTLRCSPISGHKSVSWYQQVLGQGPQFIFQYYEKEERGRGNFPDRFSARQFPNYSSELNVNALLLGDSALYLCASSSNRMKSSYEQYFGPGTRLTVT.

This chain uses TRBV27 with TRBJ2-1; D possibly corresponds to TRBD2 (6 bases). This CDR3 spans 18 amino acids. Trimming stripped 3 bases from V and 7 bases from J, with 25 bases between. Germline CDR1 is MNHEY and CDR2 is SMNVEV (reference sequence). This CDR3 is CASSFSPSMGGMGNEQFF. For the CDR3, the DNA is TGTGCCAGCAGTTTTTCGCCTAGCATGGGAGGTATGGGAAATGAGCAGTTCTTC.

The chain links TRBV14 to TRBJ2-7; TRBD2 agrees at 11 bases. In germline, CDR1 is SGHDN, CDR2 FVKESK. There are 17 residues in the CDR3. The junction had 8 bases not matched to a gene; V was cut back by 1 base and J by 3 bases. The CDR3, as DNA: TGTGCCAGCAGCCAAGGTTATCGGACTAGCGGGCACTACGAGCAGTACTTC. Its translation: CASSQGYRTSGHYEQYF.

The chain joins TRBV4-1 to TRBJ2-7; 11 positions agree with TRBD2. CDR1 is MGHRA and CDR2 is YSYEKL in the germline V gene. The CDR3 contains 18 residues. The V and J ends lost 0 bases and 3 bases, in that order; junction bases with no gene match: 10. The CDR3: CASSQDRLAGPTNYEQYF. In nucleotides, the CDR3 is TGCGCCAGCAGCCAAGATCGACTAGCGGGACCAACAAACTACGAGCAGTACTTC.

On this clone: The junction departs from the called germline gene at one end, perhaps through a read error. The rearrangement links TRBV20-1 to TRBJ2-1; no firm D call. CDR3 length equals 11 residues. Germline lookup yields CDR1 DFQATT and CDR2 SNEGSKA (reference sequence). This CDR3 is CSAEDSNEQFF. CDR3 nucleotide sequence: TGCAGTGCCGAAGACTCCAATGAACAGTTCTTC.

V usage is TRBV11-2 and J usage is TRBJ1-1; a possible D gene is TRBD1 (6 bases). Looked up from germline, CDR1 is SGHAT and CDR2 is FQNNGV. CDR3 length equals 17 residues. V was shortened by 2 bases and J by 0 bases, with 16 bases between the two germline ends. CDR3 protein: CASSLTSEDSMNTEAFF. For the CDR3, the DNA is TGTGCCAGCAGCTTAACGTCGGAGGACAGCATGAACACTGAAGCTTTCTTT.